This paragraph reports one T cell receptor beta chain. Its matching antigen is unknown. Germline lookup yields CDR1 SGHTA and CDR2 FQGNSA. The CDR3 consists of 15 residues. The V gene end was trimmed by 5 bases and the J gene end by 3 bases; junction bases not matched to a gene: 10. The record originates from a study of T cells after yellow fever vaccination. Points from the study as a whole: Booster sampling recovered most clones from primary vaccination (about 97% CD4, around 90% CD8).

TCRdb reprocessed the 5' RACE reads with MiXCR, giving one entry per CDR3 protein. Among some 560,000 distinct CDR3 sequences listed, roughly 21% were seen once. The chain recombines TRBV7-2 with TRBJ2-7; TRBD1 agrees at 7 bases. The sequenced sample was PBMCs, obtained 15 days after the yellow fever booster vaccination. This receptor was obtained from a man aged 30-40 years who received the YFV17D yellow fever vaccine. This CDR3 reads CASSPPYRGFYEQYF. The CDR3 nucleotides are TGTGCCAGCAGCCCCCCCTACAGGGGTTTCTACGAGCAGTACTTC.